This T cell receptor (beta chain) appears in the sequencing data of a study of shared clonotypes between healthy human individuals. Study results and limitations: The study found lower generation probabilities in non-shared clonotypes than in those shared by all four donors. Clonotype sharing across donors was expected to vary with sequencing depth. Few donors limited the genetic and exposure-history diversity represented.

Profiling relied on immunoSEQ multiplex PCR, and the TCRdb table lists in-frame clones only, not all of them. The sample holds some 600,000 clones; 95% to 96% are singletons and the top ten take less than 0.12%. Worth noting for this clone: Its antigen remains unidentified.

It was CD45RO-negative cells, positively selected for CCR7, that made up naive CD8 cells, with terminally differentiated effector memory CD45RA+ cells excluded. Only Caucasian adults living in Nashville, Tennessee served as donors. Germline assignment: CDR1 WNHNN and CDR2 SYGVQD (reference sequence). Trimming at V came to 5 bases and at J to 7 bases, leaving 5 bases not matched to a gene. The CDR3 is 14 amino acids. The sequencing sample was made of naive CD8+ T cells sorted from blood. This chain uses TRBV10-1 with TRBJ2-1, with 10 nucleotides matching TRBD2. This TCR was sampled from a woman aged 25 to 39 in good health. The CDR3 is CASSSSGSLNEQFF. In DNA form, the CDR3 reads TGCGCCAGCAGTTCTAGCGGGAGTCTAAATGAGCAGTTCTTC.